This T cell receptor (beta chain) was observed in a study of human CD8 memory T cell subsets. The PBMC originated from buffy coats obtained from healthy donors. The source of the RNA was duplicate vials containing fewer than 180,000 sorted CD8+ T cells for each subset. UMI-labeled 5' RACE yielded the TCR beta libraries. From the 5' RACE reads, TCRdb lists one entry per CDR3 protein and no DNA. Here the sample table reports 10,000 to 15,000 distinct CDR3 sequences. Broader study findings: Stem-like memory T cells and precursor exhausted T cells both came out with similarly high diversity, but effector memory cells did not. There was only minimal overlap between the repertoires of stem-like memory and precursor exhausted T cells.

CDR1 and CDR2 from the germline V gene are SEHNR and FQNEAQ (reference sequence). The CDR3 has 15 residues. As regards this clonotype: Its antigen remains unidentified.

Input material: CD8+ T cells from PBMCs. V is TRBV7-9 and J is TRBJ2-7. The TCR was taken from a human donor in good health. CDR3 amino acids: CASSLLLANSYEQYF.